This TCR beta chain was documented in a study of long-term antiretroviral therapy in people with HIV (dated by TCRdb to between 2021 and 2022). With respect to the entire study: The earliest samples were collected about a decade before the 2015 WHO recommendation for immediate ART, when ART was typically delayed until CD4 counts fell. A retrospective serial study tested whether ART initiation and durable HIV suppression were associated with changes in peripheral blood TRB repertoire composition and diversity. About 35% of the 30 participants with HIV were female. No cross-contamination during QIAcube processing was seen in test extractions of a monoclonal T-cell line run alongside 30 to 35 polyclonal samples. A total of 150 to 200 cryopreserved PBMC samples came from 25 to 35 adults with confirmed HIV infection and were collected serially over a mean of approximately six years (range 1-12).

The study at large found these results: The samples were dated from about 2004 to 2017, and the ART regimens that were used may be less effective than current ART regimens. At every time point, the repertoire was dominated by expanded TRB clones first identified before ART initiation, although this dominance fluctuated and, in many PLHIV, declined after ART. Inferences about post-ART repertoire changes were limited because no data were available on ART adherence, viral resistance or therapy changes. Narrower CDR3 length ranges were observed in HIV repertoires than in controls, and an antigen-experienced repertoire with only a slight naive shift after ART was suggested by the network structure. ART initiation was associated with a significant increase in TRB diversity, but diversity stayed significantly below transplant donor controls even after long-term ART. Since PBMC availability was limited, sequencing covered only the TCR beta chain, with no alpha chain pairing. Unsorted PBMC were profiled instead of sorted CD4+ and CD8+ T cells because pre-ART samples had limited cell numbers.

The immunoSEQ hsTCRB v3.0 assay was used at survey level resolution for TRB variable region sequencing. The target sequencing depth for TRB was about 40,000-50,000 T-cell genomes per sample. TRB libraries were pooled and sequenced on an Illumina MiSeq using a v3 150-cycle kit. Turning to the authors' computational methods: Analysis of repertoires was carried out in R inside a reproducible Nextflow workflow spanning QC, data transformation and analysis. LymphoSeq2, an R package for exploring AIRR-Seq data, was used to implement custom analyses. A handful of samples that produced fewer than 5000 total TRB sequences were removed, so 180 or so HIV repertoires were analyzed. Among the roughly 190 retained HIV repertoires, 55 to 65 were collected before ART initiation and 120 to 140 were collected after ART initiation. Repertoires were downsampled to 5000 TRB nucleotide sequences, and summary statistics were averaged over 100 downsampling iterations. TRB sequences were retained for analysis only if CDR3 regions of at least seven amino acids were present. Diversity was assessed using a clonality score derived from Shannon entropy and using the Gini coefficient. In the repertoire networks, any two of the top 5000 CDR3 amino acid sequences were connected whenever the two sequences differed by an edit distance of one. For TRB CDR3 amino acid sequences, antigen specificity groups and MHC restriction were predicted with GLIPH2. To flag known associations with CMV, EBV, HIV or tissue antigens, CDR3 amino acid sequences were compared against VDJdb and McPAS-TCR. Pre-ART, post-ART and control groups were compared with Wilcoxon signed-rank tests and Holm-Bonferroni correction. TCRdb re-hosts the immuneACCESS table, in-frame sequences only. Its copies lack some clones; in the studies checked, an unresolved V gene accounts for under half of them, and the cause for the rest is not known. The V and J calls and the clone size are those of that table, but D and trimming were determined from the DNA. The sample profile shows some 28,000 clones; nearly 95% of them were found once. The ten largest clones capture 6.5% to 10% of the sample.

Taken from the germline V gene, the CDR1 and CDR2 loops are SGHTA and FQGNSA. After removal of 5 bases from V and 10 bases from J, the junction retains 8 bases not matched to a gene. The CDR3 spans 13 residues, from the cysteine through the phenylalanine. The kept DNA is CDR3 alone, 39 bases in frame from the first base. Participants were included only if at least one PBMC sample before ART initiation and at least two post-ART samples were available. Treatment was received in the United States of America by all participants with HIV. Before DNA extraction, cryopreserved samples of about 1-11 million PBMC were thawed and then washed. At the time of the earliest PBMC sample, participants with HIV were aged between roughly 23 and 60 years. Per participant, PBMC samples came from 1-4 timepoints prior to ART initiation and 2-8 timepoints following ART initiation, for a median of 7 samples. Serial HIV viral load, CD4+ T-cell count, ART history and demographic data were obtained for every participant. Genomic DNA was extracted from unsorted PBMC with a Qiagen kit on a QIAcube, with processing performed in batches of 12 samples.

With respect to this clone: What antigen it recognizes has not been identified. Qualities for individual bases were not recorded, and no much larger clone is one base off.

Recombination joined TRBV7-2 with TRBJ2-5; 9 central nucleotides agree with TRBD2. Here the sequenced sample was unsorted PBMCs, taken around 6 years after starting antiretroviral therapy. The clonotype originates from a man younger than 45 with HIV. The nucleotide sequence reads as follows: TGTGCCAGCAGCCCGAGACTAGCGGAAGACCAGTACTTC. This translates into CASSPRLAEDQYF.